Presented here are 21 T cell receptor beta chains from one specimen sequenced in a study of cytomegalovirus exposure and HLA in healthy donors (dated by TCRdb to 2016 to 2017). Libraries were prepared through the immunoSEQ multiplex PCR assay. The multiplex PCR relied on a mix of 60 forward primers for TCR Vbeta segments and 13 reverse primers for TCR Jbeta segments. In its TCRdb copy, this immuneACCESS table keeps in-frame sequences only and misses some clones. Where compared with another copy, unresolved V genes explain less than half of these, and the others have no known cause. This sample holds fewer than 120,000 clones; about 80% were observed only once. Of the sample, over 2.5% falls within the top ten clones. Sequencing input: PBMCs. The receptors originated from a woman aged 55 to 70 in good health and CMV-seropositive.

The chain employs TRBV19 and TRBJ2-1, with a possible D match to TRBD2 (5 bases). Per germline, CDR1 LNHDA and CDR2 SQIVND (reference sequence). Trimming stripped 4 bases from V and 0 bases from J, with 10 bases between. This CDR3 is built from 15 residues. The CDR3 loop is CASSNLASSYNEQFF. In DNA, the CDR3 is TGTGCCAGTAGTAACCTAGCCAGCTCCTACAATGAGCAGTTCTTC.

The V call is TRBV4-1, the J call TRBJ2-2; TRBD2 aligns across 8 bases. The germline gives CDR1 MGHRA, CDR2 YSYEKL. CDR3 length: 18 amino acids. V lost 1 base and J lost 1; bases outside the gene matches: 8. The CDR3 loop is CASSQAIPGRGNTGELFF. Written as DNA, the CDR3 is TGCGCCAGCAGCCAAGCTATCCCCGGGAGGGGGAACACCGGGGAGCTGTTTTTT.

The chain couples TRBV6-1 to TRBJ1-2; TRBD1 aligns across 8 bases. V lost 8 bases and J lost 10; bases outside the gene matches: 15. The CDR3 covers 14 residues. Germline loops: CDR1 MNHNS, CDR2 SASEGT. CDR3 DNA: TGTGCCAGCCAGGGTCCGGGACAGGCCCATCTCTACACCTTC. It specifies CASQGPGQAHLYTF.

The CDR3 region has the DNA TGTGCCAGCAGCAGACAGGGGGCACCCTACGAGCAGTACTTC. Translated, it gives CASSRQGAPYEQYF. The chain uses TRBV5-4 and TRBJ2-7, with 10 bases that match TRBD1. The CDR3 consists of 14 residues. With V trimmed by 4 bases and J by 2 bases, 3 bases remained unmatched. Germline assignment: CDR1 SGHNT and CDR2 YYREEE (reference sequence).

V and J are TRBV5-8 and TRBJ2-1, with 10 bases fitting TRBD1. With V trimmed by 4 bases and J by 4 bases, 11 bases remained unmatched. The length of the CDR3 is 17 residues. Per the germline V gene, CDR1 is SGHTS and CDR2 is YDEGEE. This CDR3 reads CASSRGPGQGTYNEQFF. In DNA form, the CDR3 reads TGTGCCAGCAGCAGGGGGCCGGGACAGGGGACGTACAATGAGCAGTTCTTC. The entire variable domain, with the rest obtained from reference TRBV5-8 and TRBJ2-1, is as follows: EAGVTQSPTHLIKTRGQQATLRCSPISGHTSVYWYQQALGLGLQFLLWYDEGEERNRGNFPPRFSGRQFPNYSSELNVNALELEDSALYLCASSRGPGQGTYNEQFFGPGTRLTVL.

Note on this clone: At one end the junction does not follow the germline gene, possibly because of a read error. CDR3 protein: CASSYTGTGGTEASF. The CDR3 nucleotides read TGTGCCAGCAGTTACACCGGGACAGGGGGAACTGAAGCTTCCTTT. The chain combines TRBV6-5 with TRBJ1-1; 11 nucleotides agree with TRBD1. This CDR3 has 15 amino acids. Germline-derived CDR1 and CDR2 are MNHEY and SVGAGI.

This chain joins TRBV27 and TRBJ2-1; the match to TRBD2 covers 13 bases. Germline V gene data show CDR1 as MNHEY and CDR2 as SMNVEV (reference sequence). The CDR3 extends over 16 amino acids. V dropped 5 bases and J dropped 7; count of bases not matched to a gene: 8. The CDR3 DNA follows: TGTGCCAGCAGTGTAAGGACTAGCGGGAGAGGAAATGAGCAGTTCTTC. Residues: CASSVRTSGRGNEQFF.

The chain has TRBV7-9 and TRBJ2-7; the D gene is possibly TRBD2 (5 bases). Trimming took off 5 bases at V and 3 bases at J, with 17 bases between the two ends. The CDR3 contains 15 residues. The V gene's germline CDR1 is SEHNR and CDR2 FQNEAQ (reference sequence). CDR3 nucleotide sequence: TGTGCCAGCAGCCCCCAAGTGGCCGGGATCTACGAGCAGTACTTC. Protein sequence: CASSPQVAGIYEQYF. Combining the CDR3 with reference TRBV7-9 and TRBJ2-7 gives the whole variable domain DTGVSQNPRHKITKRGQNVTFRCDPISEHNRLYWYRQTLGQGPEFLTYFQNEAQLEKSRLLSDRFSAERPKGSFSTLEIQRTEQGDSAMYLCASSPQVAGIYEQYFGPGTRLTVT.

The V call is TRBV9, the J call TRBJ2-1, with 12 bases aligning to TRBD2. Germline V gives CDR1 SGDLS, CDR2 YYNGEE. CDR3 length: 16 amino acids. The ends lost 0 bases at V and 9 bases at J; junction bases unmatched: 7. The CDR3 loop reads CASSVATTSGSGEQFF. CDR3 bases: TGTGCCAGCAGCGTAGCTACGACTAGCGGGAGCGGTGAGCAGTTCTTC.

The chain combines TRBV18 with TRBJ2-3; 7 bases line up with TRBD1. The CDR3 loop spans 16 amino acids. Trimming took 4 bases from V and 1 from J; bases not matched to a gene: 8. The V gene's germline CDR1 is KGHSH and CDR2 LQKENI. CDR3 nucleotide sequence: TGTGCCAGCTCACTGGGGACAGCGGAGGGCACAGATACGCAGTATTTT. It yields the protein CASSLGTAEGTDTQYF. The full variable domain, its missing parts supplied by reference TRBV18 and TRBJ2-3, is NAGVMQNPRHLVRRRGQEARLRCSPMKGHSHVYWYRQLPEEGLKFMVYLQKENIIDESGMPKERFSAEFPKEGPSILRIQQVVRGDSAAYFCASSLGTAEGTDTQYFGPGTRLTVL.

V is TRBV28 and J is TRBJ1-2; 9 nucleotides align to TRBD1. The ends lost 6 bases at V and 3 bases at J; junction bases unmatched: 5. Germline V gene lookup returns CDR1 MDHEN and CDR2 SYDVKM. This CDR3 comprises 14 residues. The CDR3 sequence: CASRGTGRHYGYTF. For the CDR3, the DNA is TGTGCCAGCAGGGGGACAGGGAGGCACTATGGCTACACCTTC.

V gene TRBV14 combines with J gene TRBJ2-3; D possibly corresponds to TRBD2 (6 bases). This CDR3 comprises 14 residues. V lost 4 bases, J lost 2 bases, and 10 bases lay in between. Per germline, CDR1 SGHDN and CDR2 FVKESK. The CDR3 coding sequence is TGTGCCAGCAGCCCCACGGGGGTCACAGATACGCAGTATTTT. Protein product: CASSPTGVTDTQYF. The complete variable domain, with remaining parts taken from reference TRBV14 and TRBJ2-3, reads EAGVTQFPSHSVIEKGQTVTLRCDPISGHDNLYWYRRVMGKEIKFLLHFVKESKQDESGMPNNRFLAERTGGTYSTLKVQPAELEDSGVYFCASSPTGVTDTQYFGPGTRLTVL.

This sequence joins TRBV27 and TRBJ2-7; 11 bases align to TRBD2. CDR1 MNHEY and CDR2 SMNVEV come from the germline V gene (reference sequence). V dropped 5 bases and J dropped 3; count of bases not matched to a gene: 3. This CDR3 comprises 14 residues. The DNA for the CDR3 is TGTGCCAGCAGTATTGGGACTAGCGGCTACGAGCAGTACTTC. This translates into CASSIGTSGYEQYF.

This clone is a singleton in its sample. V usage is TRBV13 and J usage is TRBJ1-5; D is unresolved. Germline assignment: CDR1 PRHDT and CDR2 FYEKMQ (reference sequence). V lost 0 bases to trimming and J lost 7 bases, with 19 bases between them. The CDR3 length is 17 residues. Written as DNA, the CDR3 is TGTGCCAGCAGCTTAGGTCCCTCCGGGAGAAGCGGACAGCCCCAGCATTTT. This sequence encodes CASSLGPSGRSGQPQHF.

This clone occurred once. This chain joins TRBV9 and TRBJ2-1, with TRBD2 identical over 15 bases. Trimming took 4 bases from V and 9 from J; bases not matched to a gene: 11. Germline V CDR1 and CDR2: SGDLS, YYNGEE. The CDR3 has 17 amino acids. CDR3 DNA sequence: TGTGCCAGCAGCCCTAGTCTGGGACTAGCGGGAGGAGGTGAGCAGTTCTTC. Encoded protein: CASSPSLGLAGGGEQFF.

CDR3 nucleotide sequence: TGCGCCAGCAGCCCGCAGGGCCCGGACAGGGGTAACACTGAAGCTTTCTTT. Residues: CASSPQGPDRGNTEAFF. The chain has TRBV5-1 and TRBJ1-1; TRBD1 aligns across 9 bases. The CDR3 has 17 amino acids. CDR1 SGHRS and CDR2 YFSETQ come from the germline V gene. Trimming removed 4 bases from V and 2 bases from J; junction bases left unmatched: 12.

V gene TRBV9 combines with J gene TRBJ2-5, with TRBD1 as a possible D gene (5 bases). Near its end, the DNA agrees better with TRBJ2-7, so the J call may be wrong. This CDR3 has 14 residues. CDR1 is SGDLS and CDR2 is YYNGEE in the germline V gene. The CDR3 spells CASSVGQGRYEQYF. Here the CDR3 DNA reads TGTGCCAGCAGCGTCGGTCAGGGCCGATACGAGCAGTACTTC.

The chain recombines TRBV29-1 with TRBJ1-1; TRBD1 matches at 7 bases. V lost 7 bases, J lost 4 bases, and 6 bases stayed unmatched. CDR3 length: 12 amino acids. The germline gives CDR1 SQVTM, CDR2 ANQGSEA. The CDR3 region is CSGSTGFTEAFF. The CDR3 region has the DNA TGCAGCGGCTCGACAGGGTTCACTGAAGCTTTCTTT.

V is TRBV5-1 and J is TRBJ2-3; 7 bases are shared with TRBD1. Germline lookup yields CDR1 SGHRS and CDR2 YFSETQ. Trimming cost V 4 bases and J 2 bases; bases outside gene matches: 10. The CDR3 consists of 16 residues. The DNA of the CDR3 is TGCGCCAGCAGCCAGGGACAGCTGATTTACACAGATACGCAGTATTTT. Translated: CASSQGQLIYTDTQYF.

This chain joins TRBV11-2 and TRBJ2-5; tentatively, D is TRBD1 (5 bases). The CDR3 totals 16 residues. The germline V gene encodes CDR1 SGHAT and CDR2 FQNNGV. Trimming removed 0 bases from V and 0 bases from J, with 11 bases in between. For the CDR3, the DNA is TGTGCCAGCAGCTTAGAACAGTCAGGGAACCAAGAGACCCAGTACTTC. The encoded protein is CASSLEQSGNQETQYF.

The V call is TRBV18, the J call TRBJ1-1; D is perhaps TRBD1 (6 bases). V was shortened by 5 bases and J by 5 bases, with 18 bases between the two germline ends. The CDR3 is made up of 15 amino acids. Germline V CDR1 and CDR2: KGHSH, LQKENI. The chain's CDR3 is CASSSPRGRETEAFF. CDR3 DNA sequence: TGTGCCAGCTCATCCCCCAGGGGCCGGGAAACTGAAGCTTTCTTT. Together with reference TRBV18 and TRBJ1-1, the CDR3 gives the full variable domain: NAGVMQNPRHLVRRRGQEARLRCSPMKGHSHVYWYRQLPEEGLKFMVYLQKENIIDESGMPKERFSAEFPKEGPSILRIQQVVRGDSAAYFCASSSPRGRETEAFFGQGTRLTVV.